The 8 T cell receptor beta chains below were found in one sample sequenced in a study of early T cells in non-severe SARS-CoV-2 infection. TCRdb passed the 5' RACE reads through MiXCR, listing each CDR3 protein once. The sample gives under 60,000 distinct CDR3 sequences, around 6% of which show up once; roughly 4.7% is in the top ten. Sequencing used whole blood. All receptors derive from an adult who was a healthcare worker with PCR-confirmed SARS-CoV-2 infection or an uninfected control (not recorded which).

This clonotype was seen at least ten times. The chain recombines TRBV4-1 with TRBJ1-5; 10 positions agree with TRBD1. Germline V gives CDR1 MGHRA, CDR2 YSYEKL. Unmatched junction bases numbered 12, after V lost 5 bases and J lost 5 bases. This CDR3 is 17 amino acids long. The CDR3: CASSYLLLGTGDQPQHF. CDR3 nucleotide sequence: TGCGCCAGCAGCTACTTACTCCTCGGGACAGGGGATCAGCCCCAGCATTTT.

This clonotype has a handful of counts. This chain links TRBV12-3 or TRBV12-4 with TRBJ1-5, with D possibly TRBD1 on 6 matching bases. The CDR3 is 16 residues long. V lost 5 bases and J 7 bases, leaving 21 bases between the germline ends. The CDR3 here is CASSNQGFPPGQPQHF. The CDR3 region has the DNA TGTGCCAGCAGTAATCAGGGGTTTCCCCCCGGACAGCCCCAGCATTTT.

This sequence joins TRBV29-1 and TRBJ1-2; weak D call: TRBD1 (6 bases). Germline V CDR1 and CDR2: SQVTM, ANQGSEA. V was clipped by 7 bases and J by 6 bases, with 12 bases between them. The CDR3 loop spans 11 amino acids. CDR3 in DNA: TGCAGCGGGGGGGCAGAGGATGGCTACACCTTC. As protein: CSGGAEDGYTF.

This clonotype came up many times. The genes are TRBV29-1 and TRBJ1-1, with D tentatively TRBD1 (6 bases). Germline V gives CDR1 SQVTM, CDR2 ANQGSEA. The CDR3 has 12 amino acids. The V and J ends lost 7 bases and 1 base respectively, with 10 bases between them. The CDR3 coding sequence is TGCAGCGCAGGACAGCAGAACACTGAAGCTTTCTTT. It translates to CSAGQQNTEAFF.

This clonotype turned up a few times. This chain links TRBV5-4 with TRBJ2-7; D not resolved. Germline V gene sequence: CDR1 SGHNT, CDR2 YYREEE (reference sequence). V was trimmed by 2 bases and J by 3 bases, leaving 12 bases between them. CDR3 length: 14 residues. This chain's CDR3 is CASSLEKQIYEQYF. The CDR3 DNA sequence: TGTGCCAGCAGCTTAGAGAAGCAAATCTACGAGCAGTACTTC.

This clonotype appeared many times. The chain links TRBV29-1 to TRBJ2-3; 8 bases map to TRBD2. V lost 3 bases to trimming and J lost 3 bases; unmatched junction nucleotides: 11. Looked up from germline, CDR1 is SQVTM and CDR2 is ANQGSEA. The CDR3 spans 16 residues. In DNA form, the CDR3 reads TGCAGCGTTGAGGCCGGGACTAGAATCGGGACAGATACGCAGTATTTT. This encodes CSVEAGTRIGTDTQYF.

This clonotype has at least ten counts. The V and J genes are TRBV27 and TRBJ2-1; TRBD1 matches 9 bases. The CDR3 spans 16 residues. CDR1 is MNHEY, CDR2 SMNVEV, per germline (reference sequence). The junction had 13 bases not matched to a gene; V was cut back by 7 bases and J by 6 bases. CDR3 in DNA: TGTGCCAGCAACGGCCCAGGGACAGGGAGGGTCAATGAGCAGTTCTTC. Protein sequence: CASNGPGTGRVNEQFF.

The rearrangement links TRBV10-3 to TRBJ2-3; TRBD2 matches at 14 bases. The CDR3 is made up of 15 amino acids. Germline values: CDR1 ENHRY, CDR2 SYGVKD. With 6 bases clipped from V and 4 bases from J, the junction kept 3 bases outside the gene matches. The DNA of the CDR3 is TGTGCCATCAGCCTGACTAGCGGGGGGGCAGATACGCAGTATTTT. This gives the protein CAISLTSGGADTQYF.